A single sample gave rise to the 6 T cell receptor beta chains below, sequenced in a study of identifying expanded T cells in peripheral blood. Generated by immunoSEQ multiplex PCR, the TCRdb table keeps only in-frame clones and is missing some. Among approximately 83,000 clones, 85% were seen once, and the ten largest hold 4% to 5.5%. Input material: blood. The receptors originated from a person aged 18 to 75 in good health.

This clone was recorded once. A clone one base away is much larger, so this may be a read error. CDR3 in amino acids: CASSLGTEAFF. Here the CDR3 DNA reads TGTGCCAGCAGCTTAGGTACTGAAGCTTTCTTT. V gene TRBV7-2 combines with J gene TRBJ1-1; no firm D call. CDR1 and CDR2 from the germline V gene are SGHTA and FQGNSA. The CDR3 contains 11 residues. V was cut by 1 base and J by 5 bases, with 2 bases left in between.

V and J are TRBV27 and TRBJ2-1, with 8 bases identical to TRBD1. The germline V gene encodes CDR1 MNHEY and CDR2 SMNVEV (reference sequence). Trimming took 0 bases from V and 4 from J; bases not matched to a gene: 8. CDR3 length equals 17 residues. The chain's CDR3 is CASSLSPGQGVYNEQFF. The CDR3 DNA reads TGTGCCAGCAGTTTATCCCCAGGACAGGGCGTATACAATGAGCAGTTCTTC.

CDR3 in DNA: TGTGCCAGCAGCTTGAGCGGGGGGGCATCCGGGGAGCTGTTTTTT. This sequence encodes CASSLSGGASGELFF. The chain employs TRBV7-2 and TRBJ2-2; 10 bases are shared with TRBD2. The CDR3 contains 15 residues. The ends lost 3 bases at V and 6 bases at J; junction bases unmatched: 4. Germline V gene sequence: CDR1 SGHTA, CDR2 FQGNSA.

The chain links TRBV7-7 to TRBJ2-2; no clear D gene. V lost 1 base and J 1 base, leaving 7 bases between the germline ends. The CDR3 contains 15 residues. Per germline, CDR1 SSHAT and CDR2 FNYEAQ (reference sequence). The CDR3 nucleotides read TGTGCCAGCAGCTTAGGGCAGAGGAACACCGGGGAGCTGTTTTTT. It is translated as CASSLGQRNTGELFF.

The chain uses TRBV6-6 and TRBJ1-1; no definite D call. The CDR3 is 12 residues long. Germline V CDR1 and CDR2: MNHNY, SVGAGI (reference sequence). V lost 1 base, J lost 5 bases, and 5 bases lay in between. The CDR3 coding sequence is TGTGCCAGCAGTTACTGGGGTACTGAAGCTTTCTTT. This encodes CASSYWGTEAFF.

V gene TRBV7-2 combines with J gene TRBJ2-1; D possibly uses TRBD1 or TRBD2 (5 bases each). Deletions cut 2 bases from V and 3 bases from J, with 11 bases between. Germline assignment: CDR1 SGHTA and CDR2 FQGNSA. CDR3 size: 15 residues. CDR3 in amino acids: CASSLLRGNYNEQFF. Written as DNA, the CDR3 is TGTGCCAGCAGCTTACTCCGGGGCAACTACAATGAGCAGTTCTTC.